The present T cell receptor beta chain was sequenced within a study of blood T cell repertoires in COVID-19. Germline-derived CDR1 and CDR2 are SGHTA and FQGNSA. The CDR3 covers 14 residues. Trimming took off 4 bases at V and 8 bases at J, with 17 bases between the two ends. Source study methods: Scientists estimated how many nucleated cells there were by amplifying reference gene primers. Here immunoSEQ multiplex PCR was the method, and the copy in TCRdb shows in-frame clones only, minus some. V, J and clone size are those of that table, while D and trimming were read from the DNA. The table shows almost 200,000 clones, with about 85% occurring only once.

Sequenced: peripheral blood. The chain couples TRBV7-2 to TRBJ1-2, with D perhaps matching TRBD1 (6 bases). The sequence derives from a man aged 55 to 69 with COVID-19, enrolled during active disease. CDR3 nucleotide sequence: TGTGCCAGCAGCTCAAATACCCGGGACAACGGCTACACCTTC. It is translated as CASSSNTRDNGYTF.